This T cell receptor (beta chain) stems from a study of identical twins. CDR1 is LGHDT and CDR2 is YNNKEL in the germline V gene (reference sequence). The CDR3 has 13 residues. V lost 6 bases and J 4 bases, leaving 12 bases between the germline ends. TCRdb redid the calling of the 5' RACE reads with MiXCR, one entry per CDR3 protein. The sample yields approximately 680,000 distinct CDR3 sequences, about 7.1% seen once. This clonotype has more than one count but fewer than ten. These data are also associated with another study on yellow fever vaccine responses in identical twins.

The source material was PBMCs. This chain joins TRBV3-1 and TRBJ1-2; D might be TRBD1 (6 bases). This receptor was identified in a woman aged 18-29 years in good health. The CDR3: CASRLRGAYGYTF. The DNA for the CDR3 is TGTGCCAGCAGACTCAGGGGAGCCTATGGCTACACCTTC.